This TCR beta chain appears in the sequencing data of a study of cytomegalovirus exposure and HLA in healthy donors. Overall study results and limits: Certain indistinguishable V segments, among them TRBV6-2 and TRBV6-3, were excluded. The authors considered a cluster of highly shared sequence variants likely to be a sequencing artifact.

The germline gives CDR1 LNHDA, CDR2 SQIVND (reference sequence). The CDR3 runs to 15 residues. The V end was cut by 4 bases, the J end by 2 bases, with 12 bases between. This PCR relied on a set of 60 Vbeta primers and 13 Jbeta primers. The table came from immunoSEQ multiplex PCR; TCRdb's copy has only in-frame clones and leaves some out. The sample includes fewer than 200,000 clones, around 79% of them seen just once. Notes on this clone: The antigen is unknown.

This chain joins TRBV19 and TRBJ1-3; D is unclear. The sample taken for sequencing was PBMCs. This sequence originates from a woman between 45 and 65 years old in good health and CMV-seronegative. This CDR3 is CASSTSRGTGNTIYF. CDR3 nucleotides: TGTGCCAGTAGTACCTCAAGAGGAACTGGAAACACCATATATTTT. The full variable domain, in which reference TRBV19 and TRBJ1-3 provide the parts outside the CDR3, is DGGITQSPKYLFRKEGQNVTLSCEQNLNHDAMYWYRQDPGQGLRLIYYSQIVNDFQKGDIAEGYSVSREKKESFPLTVTSAQKNPTAFYLCASSTSRGTGNTIYFGEGSWLTVV.